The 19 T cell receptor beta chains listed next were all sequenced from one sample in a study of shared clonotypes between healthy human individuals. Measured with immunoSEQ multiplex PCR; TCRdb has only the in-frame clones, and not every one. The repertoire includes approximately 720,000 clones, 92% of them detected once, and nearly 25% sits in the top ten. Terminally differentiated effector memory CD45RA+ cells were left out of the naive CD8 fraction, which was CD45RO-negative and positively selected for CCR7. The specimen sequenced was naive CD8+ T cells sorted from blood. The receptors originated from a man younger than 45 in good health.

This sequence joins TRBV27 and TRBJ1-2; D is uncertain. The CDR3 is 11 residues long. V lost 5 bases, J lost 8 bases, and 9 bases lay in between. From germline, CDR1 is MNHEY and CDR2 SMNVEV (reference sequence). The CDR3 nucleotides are TGTGCCAGCAGTGGGGTGGGCGGCTACACCTTC. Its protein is CASSGVGGYTF.

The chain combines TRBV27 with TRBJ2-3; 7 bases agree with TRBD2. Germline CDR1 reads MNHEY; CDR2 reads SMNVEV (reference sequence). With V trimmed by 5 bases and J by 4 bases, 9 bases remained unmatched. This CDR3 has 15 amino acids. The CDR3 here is CASSPPGGGPDTQYF. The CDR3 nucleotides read TGTGCCAGCAGTCCCCCGGGGGGAGGGCCAGATACGCAGTATTTT.

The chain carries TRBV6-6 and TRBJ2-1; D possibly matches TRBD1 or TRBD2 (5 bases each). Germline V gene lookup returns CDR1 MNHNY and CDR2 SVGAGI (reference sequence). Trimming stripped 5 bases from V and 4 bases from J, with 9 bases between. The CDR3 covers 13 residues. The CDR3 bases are TGTGCCAGCAGTGGGGACGGTTACAATGAGCAGTTCTTC. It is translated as CASSGDGYNEQFF.

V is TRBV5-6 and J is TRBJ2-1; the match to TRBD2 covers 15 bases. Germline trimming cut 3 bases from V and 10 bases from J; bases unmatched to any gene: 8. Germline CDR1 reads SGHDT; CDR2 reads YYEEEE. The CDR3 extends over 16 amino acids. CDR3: CASSWGTSGRRGEQFF. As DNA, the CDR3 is TGTGCCAGCAGCTGGGGGACTAGCGGGAGGAGAGGGGAGCAGTTCTTC. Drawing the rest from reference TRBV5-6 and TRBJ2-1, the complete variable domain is DAGVTQSPTHLIKTRGQQVTLRCSPKSGHDTVSWYQQALGQGPQFIFQYYEEEERQRGNFPDRFSGHQFPNYSSELNVNALLLGDSALYLCASSWGTSGRRGEQFFGPGTRLTVL.

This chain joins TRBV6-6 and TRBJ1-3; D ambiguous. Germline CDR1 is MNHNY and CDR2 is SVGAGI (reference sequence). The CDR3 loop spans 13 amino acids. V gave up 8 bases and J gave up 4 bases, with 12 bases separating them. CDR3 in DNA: TGTGCCAGCTTTTCGGATTCCGGAAACACCATATATTTT. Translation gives CASFSDSGNTIYF.

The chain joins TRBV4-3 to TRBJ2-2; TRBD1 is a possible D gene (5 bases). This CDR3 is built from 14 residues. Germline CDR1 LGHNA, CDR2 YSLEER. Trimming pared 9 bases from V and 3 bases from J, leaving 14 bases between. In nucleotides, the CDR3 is TGCGCCAGAGGGCAGGGATGGGACACCGGGGAGCTGTTTTTT. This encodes CARGQGWDTGELFF.

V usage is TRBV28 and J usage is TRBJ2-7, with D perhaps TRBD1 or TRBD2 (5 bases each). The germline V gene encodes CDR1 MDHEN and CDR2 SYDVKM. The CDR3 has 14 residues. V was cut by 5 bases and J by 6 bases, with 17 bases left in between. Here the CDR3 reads CASSRVRGPGEQYF. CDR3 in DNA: TGTGCCAGCAGTCGGGTCCGGGGCCCGGGCGAGCAGTACTTC.

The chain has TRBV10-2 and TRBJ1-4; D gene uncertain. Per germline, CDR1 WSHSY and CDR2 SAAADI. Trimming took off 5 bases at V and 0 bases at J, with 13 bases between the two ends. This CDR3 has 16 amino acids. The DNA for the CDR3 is TGCGCCAGCAGTTCCGCCGCCGACTCAACTAATGAAAAACTGTTTTTT. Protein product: CASSSAADSTNEKLFF.

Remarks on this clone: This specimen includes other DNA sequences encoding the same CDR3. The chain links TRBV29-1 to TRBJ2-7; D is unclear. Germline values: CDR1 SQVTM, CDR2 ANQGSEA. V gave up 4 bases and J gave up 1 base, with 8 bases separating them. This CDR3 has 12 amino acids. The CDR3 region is CSVGRDSYEQYF. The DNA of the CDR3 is TGCAGCGTTGGTAGGGATTCCTACGAGCAGTACTTC.

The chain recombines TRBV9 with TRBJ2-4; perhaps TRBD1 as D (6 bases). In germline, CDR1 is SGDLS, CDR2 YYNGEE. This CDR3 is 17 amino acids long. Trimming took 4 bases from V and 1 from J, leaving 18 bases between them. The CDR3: CASSPQSGVLAKNIQYF. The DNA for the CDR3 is TGTGCCAGCAGCCCCCAATCAGGGGTTTTGGCCAAAAACATTCAGTACTTC.

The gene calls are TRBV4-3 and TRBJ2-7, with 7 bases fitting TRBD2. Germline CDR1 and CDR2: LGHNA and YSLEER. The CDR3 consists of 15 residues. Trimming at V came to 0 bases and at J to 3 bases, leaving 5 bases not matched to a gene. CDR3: CASSQDVWGGYEQYF. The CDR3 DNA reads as TGCGCCAGCAGCCAAGATGTGTGGGGGGGCTACGAGCAGTACTTC.

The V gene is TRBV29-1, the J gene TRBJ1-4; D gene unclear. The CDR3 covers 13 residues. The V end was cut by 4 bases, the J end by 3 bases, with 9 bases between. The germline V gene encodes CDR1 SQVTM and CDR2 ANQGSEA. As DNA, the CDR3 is TGCAGCGTTGTCGGCGGGGCTAATGAAAAACTGTTTTTT. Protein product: CSVVGGANEKLFF. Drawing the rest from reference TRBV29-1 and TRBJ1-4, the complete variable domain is SAVISQKPSRDICQRGTSLTIQCQVDSQVTMMFWYRQQPGQSLTLIATANQGSEATYESGFVIDKFPISRPNLTFSTLTVSNMSPEDSSIYLCSVVGGANEKLFFGSGTQLSVL.

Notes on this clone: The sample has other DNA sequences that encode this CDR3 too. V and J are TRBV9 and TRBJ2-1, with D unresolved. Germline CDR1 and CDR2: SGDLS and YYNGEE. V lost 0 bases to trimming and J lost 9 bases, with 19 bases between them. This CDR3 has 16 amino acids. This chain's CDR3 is CASSVAGVPGRAEQFF. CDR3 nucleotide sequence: TGTGCCAGCAGCGTAGCAGGTGTCCCGGGTCGGGCTGAGCAGTTCTTC.

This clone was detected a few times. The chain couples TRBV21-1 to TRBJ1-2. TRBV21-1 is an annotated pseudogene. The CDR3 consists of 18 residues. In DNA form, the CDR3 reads TGTGCCAGCAGCAAAGTGCTCCTTTTCACGGGACCGGCCAGAGGCTACACCTTC. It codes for CASSKVLLFTGPARGYTF.

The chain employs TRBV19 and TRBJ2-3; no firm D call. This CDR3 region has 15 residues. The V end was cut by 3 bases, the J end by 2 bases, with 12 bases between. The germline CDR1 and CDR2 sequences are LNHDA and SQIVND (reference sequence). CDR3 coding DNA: TGTGCCAGTAGTATTACGCACACTTCCACAGATACGCAGTATTTT. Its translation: CASSITHTSTDTQYF.

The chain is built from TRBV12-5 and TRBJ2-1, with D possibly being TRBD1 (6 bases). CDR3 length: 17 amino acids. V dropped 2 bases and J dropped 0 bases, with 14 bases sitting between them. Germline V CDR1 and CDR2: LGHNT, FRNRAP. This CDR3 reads CASGLRDRPSSYNEQFF. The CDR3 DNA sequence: TGTGCTAGTGGTTTGAGAGACAGGCCGAGCTCCTACAATGAGCAGTTCTTC.

CDR3 DNA: TGTGCCAGCAGTTTAGCTGCTAGCGGGAGGCCTAACACCGGGGAGCTGTTTTTT. This codes for CASSLAASGRPNTGELFF. This chain uses TRBV27 with TRBJ2-2; 11 bases match TRBD2. CDR1 MNHEY and CDR2 SMNVEV come from the germline V gene (reference sequence). The ends lost 2 bases at V and 2 bases at J; junction bases unmatched: 7. This CDR3 contains 18 residues.

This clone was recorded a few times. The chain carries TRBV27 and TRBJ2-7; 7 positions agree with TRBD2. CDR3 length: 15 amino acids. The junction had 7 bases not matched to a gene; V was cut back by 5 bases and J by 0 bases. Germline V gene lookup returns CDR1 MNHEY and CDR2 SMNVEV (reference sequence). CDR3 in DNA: TGTGCCAGCAGTAACTCAGCGGGATACTCCTACGAGCAGTACTTC. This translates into CASSNSAGYSYEQYF.

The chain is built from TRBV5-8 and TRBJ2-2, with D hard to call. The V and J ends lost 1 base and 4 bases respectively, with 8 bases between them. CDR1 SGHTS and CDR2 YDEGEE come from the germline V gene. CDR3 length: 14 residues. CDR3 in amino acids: CASSLRWATGELFF. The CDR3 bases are TGTGCCAGCAGCTTGCGCTGGGCCACCGGGGAGCTGTTTTTT.